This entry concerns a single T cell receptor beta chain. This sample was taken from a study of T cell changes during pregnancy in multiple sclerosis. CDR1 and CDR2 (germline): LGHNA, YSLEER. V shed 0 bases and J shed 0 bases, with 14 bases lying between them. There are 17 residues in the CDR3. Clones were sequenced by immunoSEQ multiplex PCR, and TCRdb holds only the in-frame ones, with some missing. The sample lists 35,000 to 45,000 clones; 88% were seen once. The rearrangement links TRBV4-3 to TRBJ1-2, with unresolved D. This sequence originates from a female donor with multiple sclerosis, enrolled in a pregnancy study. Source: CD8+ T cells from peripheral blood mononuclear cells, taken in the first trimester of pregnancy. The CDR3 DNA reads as TGCGCCAGCAGCCAAGATCAAGTGAGGGCAGCTAACTATGGCTACACCTTC. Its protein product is CASSQDQVRAANYGYTF.